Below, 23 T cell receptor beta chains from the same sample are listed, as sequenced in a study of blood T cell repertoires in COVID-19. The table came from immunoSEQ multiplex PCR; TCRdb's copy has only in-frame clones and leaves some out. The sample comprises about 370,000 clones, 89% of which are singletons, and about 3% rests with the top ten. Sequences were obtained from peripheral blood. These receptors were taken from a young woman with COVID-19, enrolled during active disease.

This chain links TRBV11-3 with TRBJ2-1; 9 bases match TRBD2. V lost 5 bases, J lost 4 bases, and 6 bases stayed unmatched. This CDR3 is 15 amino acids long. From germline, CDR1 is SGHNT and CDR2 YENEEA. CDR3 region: CASSPSSGTYNEQFF. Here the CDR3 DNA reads TGTGCCAGCAGCCCCTCTAGCGGGACATACAATGAGCAGTTCTTC.

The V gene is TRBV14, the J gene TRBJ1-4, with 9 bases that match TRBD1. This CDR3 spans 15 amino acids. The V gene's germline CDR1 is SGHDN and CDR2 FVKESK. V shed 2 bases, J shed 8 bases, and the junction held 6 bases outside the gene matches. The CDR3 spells CASSQTGGVGEKLFF. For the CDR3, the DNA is TGTGCCAGCAGCCAAACAGGGGGCGTCGGGGAAAAACTGTTTTTT.

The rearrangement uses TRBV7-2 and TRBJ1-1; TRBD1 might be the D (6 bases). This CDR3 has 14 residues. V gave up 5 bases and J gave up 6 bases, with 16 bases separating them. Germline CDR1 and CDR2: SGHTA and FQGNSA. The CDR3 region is CASSQHPTGPEAFF. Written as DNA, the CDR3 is TGTGCCAGCAGCCAACACCCAACAGGGCCTGAAGCTTTCTTT.

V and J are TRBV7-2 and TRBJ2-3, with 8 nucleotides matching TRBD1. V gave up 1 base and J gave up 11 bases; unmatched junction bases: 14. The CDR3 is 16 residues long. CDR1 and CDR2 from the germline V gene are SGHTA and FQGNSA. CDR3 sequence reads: CASSLGLQGVARGQYF. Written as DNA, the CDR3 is TGTGCCAGCAGCTTAGGACTACAGGGGGTGGCCCGGGGGCAGTATTTT.

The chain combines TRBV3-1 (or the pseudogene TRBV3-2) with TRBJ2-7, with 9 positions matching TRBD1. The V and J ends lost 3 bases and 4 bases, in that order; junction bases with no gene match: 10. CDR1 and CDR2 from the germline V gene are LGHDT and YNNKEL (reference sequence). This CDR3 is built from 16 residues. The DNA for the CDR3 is TGTGCCAGCAGCCATAACTCGGGACAGGGTTCTTACGAGCAGTACTTC. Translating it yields CASSHNSGQGSYEQYF.

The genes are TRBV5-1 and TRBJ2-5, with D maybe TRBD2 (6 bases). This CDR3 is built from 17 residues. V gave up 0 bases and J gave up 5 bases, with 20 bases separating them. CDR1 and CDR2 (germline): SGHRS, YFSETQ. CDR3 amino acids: CASSLGVGGGTSETQYF. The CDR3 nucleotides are TGCGCCAGCAGCTTGGGGGTGGGTGGCGGGACCTCGGAGACCCAGTACTTC.

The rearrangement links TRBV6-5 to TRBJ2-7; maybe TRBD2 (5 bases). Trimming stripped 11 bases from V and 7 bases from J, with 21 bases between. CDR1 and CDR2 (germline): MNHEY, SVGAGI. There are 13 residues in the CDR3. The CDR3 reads CACGSWRTGEQYV. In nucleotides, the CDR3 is TGTGCCTGTGGGTCGTGGAGGACGGGTGAGCAGTACGTC.

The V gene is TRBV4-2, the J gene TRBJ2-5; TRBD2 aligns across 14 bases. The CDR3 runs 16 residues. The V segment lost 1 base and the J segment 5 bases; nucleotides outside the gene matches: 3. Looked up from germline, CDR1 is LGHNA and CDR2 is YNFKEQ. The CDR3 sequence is CASSQGTSGGRETQYF. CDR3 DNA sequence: TGTGCCAGCAGCCAAGGGACTAGCGGGGGGCGGGAGACCCAGTACTTC.

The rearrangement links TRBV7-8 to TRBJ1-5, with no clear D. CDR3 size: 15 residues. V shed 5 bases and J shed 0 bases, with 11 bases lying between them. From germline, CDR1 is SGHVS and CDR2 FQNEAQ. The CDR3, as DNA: TGTGCCAGCAGCCCACCGGTCGATAGCAATCAGCCCCAGCATTTT. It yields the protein CASSPPVDSNQPQHF.

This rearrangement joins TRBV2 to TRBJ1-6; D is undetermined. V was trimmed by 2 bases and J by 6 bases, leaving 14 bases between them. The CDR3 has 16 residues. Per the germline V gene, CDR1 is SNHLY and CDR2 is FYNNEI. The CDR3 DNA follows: TGTGCCAGCAGTGAAAAGGAGAACCGCCTTAATTCACCCCTCCACTTT. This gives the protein CASSEKENRLNSPLHF.

CDR3 residues: CASGTQPIQSYSGNTIYF. DNA for the CDR3: TGCGCCAGCGGCACGCAACCCATACAGAGTTACTCTGGAAACACCATATATTTT. The chain is built from TRBV10-2 and TRBJ1-3, with no clear D. CDR3 size: 18 residues. CDR1 is WSHSY, CDR2 SAAADI, per germline. Trimming took off 8 bases at V and 0 bases at J, with 23 bases between the two ends.

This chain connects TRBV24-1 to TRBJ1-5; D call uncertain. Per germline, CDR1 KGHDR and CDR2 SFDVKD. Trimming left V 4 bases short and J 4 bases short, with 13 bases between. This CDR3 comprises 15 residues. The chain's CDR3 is CATSESRGYNQPQHF. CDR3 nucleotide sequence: TGTGCCACCAGTGAGTCTCGAGGGTATAATCAGCCCCAGCATTTT.

The CDR3 region has the DNA TGTGCCAGCAGCCCGGACCTGGGCGGGGGCCCTCTGGGCAATGAGCAGTTCTTC. Encoded protein: CASSPDLGGGPLGNEQFF. The chain links TRBV4-2 to TRBJ2-1; D is perhaps TRBD2 (7 bases). This CDR3 is 18 amino acids long. The ends were cut back, 4 bases at V and 6 bases at J, with 25 bases in the middle. CDR1 is LGHNA, CDR2 YNFKEQ, per germline.

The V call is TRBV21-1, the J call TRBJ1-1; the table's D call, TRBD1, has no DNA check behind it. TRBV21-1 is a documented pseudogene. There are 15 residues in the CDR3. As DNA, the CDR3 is TGTGCCAGCAGCAAATTACAGGGGAATTACACTGAAGCTTTCTTT. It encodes CASSKLQGNYTEAFF.

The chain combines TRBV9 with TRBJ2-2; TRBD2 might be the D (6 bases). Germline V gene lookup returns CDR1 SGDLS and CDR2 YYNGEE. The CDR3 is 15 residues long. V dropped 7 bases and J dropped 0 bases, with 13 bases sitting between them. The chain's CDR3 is CASSRAGTNTGELFF. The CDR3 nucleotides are TGTGCCAGCTCCCGGGCGGGGACGAACACCGGGGAGCTGTTTTTT. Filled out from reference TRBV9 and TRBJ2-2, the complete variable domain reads DSGVTQTPKHLITATGQRVTLRCSPRSGDLSVYWYQQSLDQGLQFLIQYYNGEERAKGNILERFSAQQFPDLHSELNLSSLELGDSALYFCASSRAGTNTGELFFGEGSRLTVL.

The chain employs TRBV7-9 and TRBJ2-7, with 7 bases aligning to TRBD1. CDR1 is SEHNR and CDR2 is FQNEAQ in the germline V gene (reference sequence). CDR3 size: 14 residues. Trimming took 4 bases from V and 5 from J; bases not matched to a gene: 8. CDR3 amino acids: CASSSGLTGHEQYV. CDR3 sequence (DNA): TGTGCCAGCAGCTCCGGGCTGACAGGGCACGAGCAGTACGTC.

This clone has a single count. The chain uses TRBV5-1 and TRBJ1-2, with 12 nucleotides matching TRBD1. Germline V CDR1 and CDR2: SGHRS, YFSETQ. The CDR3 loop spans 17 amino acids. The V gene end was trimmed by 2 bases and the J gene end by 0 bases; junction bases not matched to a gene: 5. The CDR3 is CASSFSGQGASNYGYTF. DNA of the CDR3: TGCGCCAGCAGCTTTTCGGGACAGGGGGCCTCTAACTATGGCTACACCTTC. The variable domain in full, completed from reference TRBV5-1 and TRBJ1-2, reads KAGVTQTPRYLIKTRGQQVTLSCSPISGHRSVSWYQQTPGQGLQFLFEYFSETQRNKGNFPGRFSGRQFSNSRSEMNVSTLELGDSALYLCASSFSGQGASNYGYTFGSGTRLTVV.

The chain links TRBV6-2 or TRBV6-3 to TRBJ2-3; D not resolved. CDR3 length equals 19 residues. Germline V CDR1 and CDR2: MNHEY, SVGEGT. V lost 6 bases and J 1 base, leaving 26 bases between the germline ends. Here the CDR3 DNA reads TGTGCCAGCAGCACTCCCGGGTCCCTAAAATTTCTCGGCACAGATACGCAGTATTTT. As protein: CASSTPGSLKFLGTDTQYF.

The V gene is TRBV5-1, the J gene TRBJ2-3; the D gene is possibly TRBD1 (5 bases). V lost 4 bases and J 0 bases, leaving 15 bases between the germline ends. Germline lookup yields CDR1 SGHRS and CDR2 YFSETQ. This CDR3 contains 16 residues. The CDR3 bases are TGCGCCAGCAGCCAGGACAAATCGGCTAGCACAGATACGCAGTATTTT. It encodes CASSQDKSASTDTQYF.

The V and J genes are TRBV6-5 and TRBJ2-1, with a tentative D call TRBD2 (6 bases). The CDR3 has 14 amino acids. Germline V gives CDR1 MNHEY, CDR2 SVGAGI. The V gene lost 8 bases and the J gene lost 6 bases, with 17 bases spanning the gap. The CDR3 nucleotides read TGTGCCAGCTCTGGAGGGTTCGAGGCCAATGAGCAGTTCTTC. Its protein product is CASSGGFEANEQFF.

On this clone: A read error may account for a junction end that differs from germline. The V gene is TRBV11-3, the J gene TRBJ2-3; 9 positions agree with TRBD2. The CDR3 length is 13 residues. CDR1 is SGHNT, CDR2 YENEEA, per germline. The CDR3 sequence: CASSLGLAGTPQF. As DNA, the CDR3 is TGTGCCAGCAGCTTAGGTCTAGCGGGGACCCCCCAATTT.

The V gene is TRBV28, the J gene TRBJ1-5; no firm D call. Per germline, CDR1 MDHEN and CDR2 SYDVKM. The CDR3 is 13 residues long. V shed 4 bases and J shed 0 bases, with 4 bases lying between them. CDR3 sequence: CASSSFSNQPQHF. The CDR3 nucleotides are TGTGCCAGCAGTTCTTTTAGCAATCAGCCCCAGCATTTT.

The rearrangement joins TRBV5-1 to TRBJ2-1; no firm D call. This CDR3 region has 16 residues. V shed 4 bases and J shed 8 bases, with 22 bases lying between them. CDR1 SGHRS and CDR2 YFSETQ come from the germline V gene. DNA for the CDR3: TGCGCCAGCAGCCCGATAGCAGATTTTAGTGTCGATGAGCAGTTCTTC. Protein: CASSPIADFSVDEQFF.